The rows below give T cell receptor beta chains drawn from one sample of a study of blood T cell repertoires in COVID-19. Here immunoSEQ multiplex PCR was the method, and the copy in TCRdb shows in-frame clones only, minus some. The sample gives fewer than 250,000 clones, around 90% of which show up once; under 1.5% is in the top ten. The specimen sequenced was peripheral blood. The receptors derive from a man aged 25-40 years with acute or convalescent COVID-19. Each CDR3 is given with its conserved first and last residue. Each record gives: V gene, D gene, J gene, CDR3 protein. A D gene is named only where the DNA matches it firmly.

>TRBV28|NA|TRBJ1-5
CASSWAGREQPQHF
>TRBV27|TRBD2|TRBJ2-1
CASSVGTSGGWQQFF
>TRBV9|TRBD2|TRBJ2-5
CASSSTSGRETQYF
>TRBV19|TRBD1|TRBJ2-7
CASSRDRAYEQYF
>TRBV7-2|NA|TRBJ2-4
CASSLVTSADIQYF
>TRBV7-9|TRBD1|TRBJ1-2
CASSLMETGGYGYTF
>TRBV19|NA|TRBJ1-5
CASSTGLLRGGSNQPQHF
>TRBV6-6|TRBD1|TRBJ1-1
CASSLGQGGTEAFF
>TRBV19|NA|TRBJ2-1
CASSISMNEQFF
>TRBV6-5|NA|TRBJ1-2
CASSYSDSLYGYTF
>TRBV6-5|NA|TRBJ2-7
CASSYSLGGEQYF
>TRBV10-3|NA|TRBJ2-7
CAISVNLAYEQYF
>TRBV2|TRBD2|TRBJ2-1
CASGRAALAGTLSYNEQFF
>TRBV2|NA|TRBJ1-5
CASRGERQPQHF
>TRBV6-6|TRBD1|TRBJ2-7
CASRTGNSYEQYF
>TRBV27|TRBD1|TRBJ2-5
CASSSYRGLQETQYF
>TRBV6-5|NA|TRBJ1-2
CASSYSGSRGYGYTF
>TRBV18|TRBD2|TRBJ2-2
CASSRLAENTGELFF
>TRBV24-1|NA|TRBJ2-7
CATSELGEQYF
>TRBV6-5|NA|TRBJ2-3
CASLLARRDTQYF
>TRBV20-1|NA|TRBJ2-5
CSASFPGETQYF
>TRBV27|TRBD1|TRBJ2-7
CASSSYRTGNRPYEQYF
>TRBV30|TRBD1|TRBJ2-7
CAWSTGTGAVEQYF
>TRBV7-2|NA|TRBJ2-7
CASSQDLYSYEQYF
>TRBV5-3|NA|TRBJ2-1
CARSYNRELTLSYNEQFF
>TRBV15|NA|TRBJ1-6
CATSREENSPLHF